A single sample is the source of the 20 T cell receptor beta chains below, sequenced in a study of blood T cell repertoires in COVID-19. Produced via immunoSEQ multiplex PCR; TCRdb's table is partial and in-frame only. Here the sample spans about 400,000 clones, about 85% being singletons. Sequences were obtained from PBMCs or T cells enriched from blood (not recorded which). These receptors were taken from a woman aged 18-29 years with acute COVID-19.

V and J are TRBV28 and TRBJ2-7; D call uncertain. V gave up 2 bases and J gave up 0 bases, with 8 bases separating them. Germline CDR1 reads MDHEN; CDR2 reads SYDVKM. The CDR3 consists of 14 residues. For the CDR3, the DNA is TGTGCCAGCAGTTTAAATGGCATCTCCTACGAGCAGTACTTC. As protein: CASSLNGISYEQYF. Using reference TRBV28 and TRBJ2-7 for the parts outside the CDR3, the full variable domain is DVKVTQSSRYLVKRTGEKVFLECVQDMDHENMFWYRQDPGLGLRLIYFSYDVKMKEKGDIPEGYSVSREKKERFSLILESASTNQTSMYLCASSLNGISYEQYFGPGTRLTVT.

The table lists this clone with a count of one. The chain uses TRBV5-1 and TRBJ2-3, with D possibly matching TRBD1 (6 bases). Germline values: CDR1 SGHRS, CDR2 YFSETQ. There are 16 residues in the CDR3. V lost 7 bases and J lost 0, with 18 bases in between. CDR3 sequence (DNA): TGCGCCAGCTCTGGGCAAGGGGGTCTTAGCACAGATACGCAGTATTTT. It is translated as CASSGQGGLSTDTQYF. Full variable domain (rest looked up from reference TRBV5-1 and TRBJ2-3): KAGVTQTPRYLIKTRGQQVTLSCSPISGHRSVSWYQQTPGQGLQFLFEYFSETQRNKGNFPGRFSGRQFSNSRSEMNVSTLELGDSALYLCASSGQGGLSTDTQYFGPGTRLTVL.

This clone showed up just once. The J gene is TRBJ2-3, the V gene TRBV6-4; TRBD1 aligns across 7 bases. CDR1 is MRHNA, CDR2 SNTAGT, per germline. With 0 bases clipped from V and 4 bases from J, the junction kept 10 bases outside the gene matches. CDR3 length: 17 residues. CDR3 nucleotide sequence: TGTGCCAGCAGTGACTCACAGGGGCCCGAATCGGCAGATACGCAGTATTTT. Translated: CASSDSQGPESADTQYF.

The chain has TRBV24-1 and TRBJ2-2, with 10 bases matching TRBD1. V lost 4 bases and J lost 6; bases outside the gene matches: 7. This CDR3 is 16 amino acids long. Germline V gives CDR1 KGHDR, CDR2 SFDVKD. The CDR3 loop reads CATSERPGQGPGELFF. The CDR3 nucleotides are TGTGCCACCAGTGAGAGACCGGGACAGGGGCCCGGGGAGCTGTTTTTT.

CDR3 in DNA: TGTGCCAGCAGCGAGGGACTAGCTTTGTGGGCAGATACGCAGTATTTT. Residues: CASSEGLALWADTQYF. The chain is built from TRBV5-5 and TRBJ2-3; 9 bases are shared with TRBD2. Germline V gene lookup returns CDR1 SGHKS and CDR2 YYEKEE (reference sequence). V shed 4 bases and J 4 bases; nucleotides not matched to a gene: 10. This CDR3 is built from 16 residues.

The rearrangement joins TRBV10-3 to TRBJ2-3; TRBD2 matches at 7 bases. The CDR3 sequence is 15 residues long. Germline CDR1 is ENHRY and CDR2 is SYGVKD. The trim removed 4 bases at V and 2 bases at J, leaving 6 bases unmatched. The CDR3 nucleotides are TGTGCCATCAGTGGTGTAAGCGGGGTCACAGATACGCAGTATTTT. It is translated as CAISGVSGVTDTQYF.

The V and J genes are TRBV9 and TRBJ2-1; the match to TRBD2 covers 8 bases. This CDR3 contains 15 residues. After removal of 2 bases from V and 6 bases from J, the junction contained 7 bases not matched to a gene. Per the germline V gene, CDR1 is SGDLS and CDR2 is YYNGEE. The CDR3 nucleotides are TGTGCCAGCAGCGTGGGGACTAGGGCCATCAATGAGCAGTTCTTC. It is translated as CASSVGTRAINEQFF.

This clone has more than one count but fewer than ten. This chain connects TRBV6-1 to TRBJ2-5, with 12 positions matching TRBD2. Germline values: CDR1 MNHNS, CDR2 SASEGT. The V gene end was trimmed by 2 bases and the J gene end by 4 bases; junction bases not matched to a gene: 8. This CDR3 has 17 amino acids. CDR3 residues: CASSEPSGGVIRETQYF. CDR3 DNA sequence: TGTGCCAGCAGTGAACCTAGCGGGGGGGTCATACGAGAGACCCAGTACTTC.

The V gene is TRBV7-9, the J gene TRBJ1-2; a weak D match, TRBD1 (6 bases). This CDR3 spans 13 amino acids. The germline V gene encodes CDR1 SEHNR and CDR2 FQNEAQ (reference sequence). Trimming shortened V by 6 bases and J by 6 bases, and 14 bases separated the two germline ends. The CDR3, as DNA: TGTGCCAGCAGTCACCGGACAGAAGATGGCTACACCTTC. Residues: CASSHRTEDGYTF.

This chain uses TRBV7-9 with TRBJ1-4, with TRBD1 matching 7 bases. This CDR3 is 17 amino acids long. Germline-derived CDR1 and CDR2 are SEHNR and FQNEAQ (reference sequence). J lost 8 bases, V lost 5 bases, and 17 bases had no gene match. The CDR3 DNA reads as TGTGCCAGCAGCGAATGGGGACAGTCGGAATCCCCAGAAAAACTGTTTTTT. Translating gives CASSEWGQSESPEKLFF.

The chain recombines TRBV11-2 with TRBJ2-7; 11 positions agree with TRBD2. Germline V gives CDR1 SGHAT, CDR2 FQNNGV. The CDR3 consists of 16 residues. The junction had 9 bases not matched to a gene; V was cut back by 6 bases and J by 2 bases. CDR3 sequence: CASSRPRTSGPYEQYF. In nucleotides, the CDR3 is TGTGCCAGCAGTCGCCCAAGGACTAGCGGGCCCTACGAGCAGTACTTC.

This rearrangement joins TRBV4-3 to TRBJ2-7, with D possibly TRBD2 on 6 matching bases. V was shortened by 0 bases and J by 6 bases, with 21 bases between the two germline ends. This CDR3 is 17 amino acids long. Germline values: CDR1 LGHNA, CDR2 YSLEER. The CDR3 bases are TGCGCCAGCAGCCAAGAACATGGGACTTCGGGGTATTGCGAGCAGTACTTC. This codes for CASSQEHGTSGYCEQYF.

The genes are TRBV18 and TRBJ1-1; no definite D call. Germline values: CDR1 KGHSH, CDR2 LQKENI. The germline V and J ends were trimmed by 1 base and 1 base, with 7 bases remaining between them. The CDR3 is 14 residues long. The CDR3 DNA sequence: TGTGCCAGCTCACCACTGGAGGAGAACACTGAAGCTTTCTTT. It translates to CASSPLEENTEAFF.

The CDR3 sequence: CSVETGMGGELFF. The CDR3 DNA sequence: TGCAGCGTTGAAACAGGGATGGGCGGGGAGCTGTTTTTT. The chain employs TRBV29-1 and TRBJ2-2; D might be TRBD1 (6 bases). V was clipped by 2 bases and J by 7 bases, with 11 bases between them. CDR1 and CDR2 (germline): SQVTM, ANQGSEA. CDR3 length: 13 residues.

The rearrangement joins TRBV10-3 to TRBJ2-7; the match to TRBD1 covers 8 bases. The germline V gene has CDR1 ENHRY and CDR2 SYGVKD. With 10 bases clipped from V and 5 bases from J, the junction kept 10 bases outside the gene matches. This CDR3 is 13 amino acids long. In DNA, the CDR3 is TGTGCCACCGGGCCGGGACAGGTCAACGAGCAGTACTTC. Its protein product is CATGPGQVNEQYF.

This chain links TRBV24-1 with TRBJ2-1; 7 positions agree with TRBD1. Germline CDR1 is KGHDR and CDR2 is SFDVKD. V trimming: 4 bases; J trimming: 9 bases; junction bases outside the gene matches: 8. The CDR3 is 14 amino acids. The CDR3 loop is CATSEDTGAGEQFF. CDR3 nucleotides: TGTGCCACCAGTGAAGATACAGGGGCGGGTGAGCAGTTCTTC.

This chain uses TRBV29-1 with TRBJ1-2; possible D gene TRBD1, 6 bases. The germline gives CDR1 SQVTM, CDR2 ANQGSEA. V was cut by 6 bases and J by 6 bases, with 17 bases left in between. CDR3 length equals 13 residues. The CDR3 region has the DNA TGCAGCGTCTCCGCCCGGGACATCGATGGCTACACCTTC. Translation gives CSVSARDIDGYTF.

This chain connects TRBV18 to TRBJ2-6, with D hard to call. The CDR3 extends over 16 amino acids. V was clipped by 3 bases and J by 0 bases, with 9 bases between them. CDR1 and CDR2 (germline): KGHSH, LQKENI. The CDR3 sequence: CASSPGQSSGANVLTF. The CDR3 coding sequence is TGTGCCAGCTCACCTGGGCAGAGCTCTGGGGCCAACGTCCTGACTTTC.

This clone was detected a few times. The genes are TRBV6-2 or TRBV6-3 and TRBJ2-2; 7 bases are a match to TRBD1. The CDR3 loop spans 15 amino acids. The V segment lost 2 bases and the J segment 0 bases; nucleotides outside the gene matches: 0. Germline loops: CDR1 MNHEY, CDR2 SVGEGT. The CDR3 here is CASSYTGANTGELFF. For the CDR3, the DNA is TGTGCCAGCAGTTACACAGGGGCGAACACCGGGGAGCTGTTTTTT.

The genes are TRBV11-2 and TRBJ2-2; D might be TRBD1 (5 bases). This CDR3 has 14 amino acids. V was clipped by 7 bases and J by 4 bases, with 13 bases between them. From germline, CDR1 is SGHAT and CDR2 FQNNGV. Here the CDR3 reads CASTGQGATGELFF. In DNA form, the CDR3 reads TGTGCCAGCACCGGGCAGGGCGCCACCGGGGAGCTGTTTTTT. Together with reference TRBV11-2 and TRBJ2-2, the CDR3 gives the full variable domain: EAGVAQSPRYKIIEKRQSVAFWCNPISGHATLYWYQQILGQGPKLLIQFQNNGVVDDSQLPKDRFSAERLKGVDSTLKIQPAKLEDSAVYLCASTGQGATGELFFGEGSRLTVL.